This T cell receptor beta chain was recovered during a study of tumor-infiltrating lymphocytes in primary liver carcinoma. TCR beta cDNA was prepared out of around 460 ng total RNA by means of a constant-region primer. Libraries covering TCR beta were generated through three nested multiplex PCR rounds (using a slightly modified ARM-PCR). A C-beta reverse primer and TRBV1-TRBV30 forward primers served in each of the first two PCR rounds, at ten to eleven cycles apiece. TCRdb reanalysed the multiplex PCR reads using MiXCR and keeps one entry per CDR3 protein. The sample yields around 330,000 distinct CDR3 sequences, 50% to 60% seen once. Blood RNA was derived from unsorted whole blood, and germline DNA was extracted too. Concerning this clonotype: A read error may be the cause here, since a much bigger clone is one base away.

This CDR3 is built from 14 residues. V lost 6 bases and J lost 5, with 16 bases in between. The sample consisted of peripheral blood. The TCR sequence derives from a woman in her thirties with primary liver carcinoma and hepatitis B virus infection. V is TRBV12-3 or TRBV12-4 and J is TRBJ2-5; tentatively, D is TRBD2 (5 bases). The CDR3, as DNA: TGTGCCAGCAGACTGGGAGTAAGAAATGAGACCCAGTACTTC. It is translated as CASRLGVRNETQYF.